This TCR beta chain was profiled in a study of T cell responses to AZD1222 COVID-19 vaccine. On the study more broadly: Timing groups of about 4 and about 12 weeks for second doses were pooled. Overall study findings and caveats: Among the donors, most were white British and more were female, and clonal diversity was possibly underestimated. The study identified only five to seven AZD1222 recipients as seropositive at baseline.

In germline, CDR1 is SGDLS, CDR2 YYNGEE. This CDR3 is 13 amino acids long. The V and J ends lost 2 bases and 3 bases respectively, with 7 bases between them. The data were produced by immunoSEQ multiplex PCR, yet TCRdb's version contains in-frame clones alone and is incomplete. The sample includes 90,000 to 120,000 clones, about nine tenths of them seen just once. Regarding this clone: No antigen is known for it. The same CDR3 is also encoded by other DNA sequences in this sample.

The source of this sequence is an adult in good health. This specimen was peripheral blood, taken on day 0 of AZD1222 vaccination. The genes are TRBV9 and TRBJ2-3; D call uncertain. The CDR3 DNA follows: TGTGCCAGCAGCGTCGGTGGGACAGATACGCAGTATTTT. This codes for CASSVGGTDTQYF.